There are a few counts of the clone carrying this T cell receptor (beta chain). Antigen unknown. The sample is drawn from a study of post-analysis software for immune sequencing data. For the study at large: Both relapsing-remitting and secondary progressive multiple sclerosis featured among the disease courses, as did progressive-relapsing multiple sclerosis.

The TCR beta cDNA libraries carried unique molecular identifiers. T cells numbering roughly 1 to 10 million yielded about 500,000 cDNA molecules. TCRdb reanalysed the PCR reads using MiXCR and keeps one entry per CDR3 protein. Seen here are about 680,000 distinct CDR3 sequences, around 60% observed once, and the top ten hold approximately 10%. General study points: By F measure, strong co-clustering occurred among samples prepared in the same batch. There was significantly lower normalized Chao1 diversity in multiple sclerosis patients than in controls.

This TCR derives from a girl aged 2-10 years with multiple sclerosis. The sequencing input was blood.

CDR3 nucleotides: TGTGCCAGCAGCTCCCACAGGGTCAGCTCCTACGAGCAGTACTTC. This codes for CASSSHRVSSYEQYF. This chain links TRBV7-2 with TRBJ2-7; perhaps TRBD1 as D (6 bases). There are 15 residues in the CDR3. Trimming removed 4 bases from V and 0 bases from J, with 13 bases in between. From germline, CDR1 is SGHTA and CDR2 FQGNSA.